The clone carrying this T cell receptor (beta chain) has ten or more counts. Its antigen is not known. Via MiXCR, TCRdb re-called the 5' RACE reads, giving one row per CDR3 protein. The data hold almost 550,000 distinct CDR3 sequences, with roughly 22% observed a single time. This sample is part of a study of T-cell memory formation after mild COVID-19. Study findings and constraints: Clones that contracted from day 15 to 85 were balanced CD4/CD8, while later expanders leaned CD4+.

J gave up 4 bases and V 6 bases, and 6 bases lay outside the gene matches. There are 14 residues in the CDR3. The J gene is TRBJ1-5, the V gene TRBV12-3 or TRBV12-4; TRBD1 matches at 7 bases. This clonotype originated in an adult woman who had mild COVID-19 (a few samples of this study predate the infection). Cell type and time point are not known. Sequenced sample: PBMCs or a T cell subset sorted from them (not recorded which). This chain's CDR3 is CASSQDRRNQPQHF. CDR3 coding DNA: TGTGCCAGCAGCCAGGACAGGAGAAATCAGCCCCAGCATTTT.